These T cell receptor beta chains were read from a single sample in a study of blood T cell repertoires in COVID-19. The data were produced by immunoSEQ multiplex PCR, yet TCRdb's version contains in-frame clones alone and is incomplete. The data show more than 140,000 clones, 86% seen once. Material for sequencing was peripheral blood. These receptors were collected from an older woman with acute or convalescent COVID-19. The CDR3 runs from the conserved cysteine through the conserved F or W. A D gene is named only where the DNA matches it firmly. Where a row states a size, it is once, few, many or the class of an expanded clone; other rows omit it.

v_call	j_call	d_call	clone_size	cdr3_nt	cdr3_aa
TRBV28	TRBJ1-3	TRBD1	.	TGTGCCAGCAGCCCACCGGGACAGGGGTTTTCTGGAAACACCATATATTTT	CASSPPGQGFSGNTIYF
TRBV7-9	TRBJ2-5	.	.	TGTGCCAGCATACCCTCCGGGACACTCCAAGAGACCCAGTACTTC	CASIPSGTLQETQYF
TRBV4-1	TRBJ2-1	.	.	TGCGCCAGCAGCCTCCTCTCGGGGGTATCTGAGCAGTTCTTC	CASSLLSGVSEQFF
TRBV5-1	TRBJ2-3	TRBD2	.	TGCGCCAGCAGCTTGGCCCGAAGACTAGCGGGGGGGCGGGGCACAGATACGCAGTATTTT	CASSLARRLAGGRGTDTQYF
TRBV9	TRBJ2-7	TRBD2	.	TGTGCCAGCAGCTATTCTAGCGGGGGCCCGTACGAGCAGTACTTC	CASSYSSGGPYEQYF
TRBV24-1	TRBJ1-6	TRBD1	.	TGTGCCACCAGCCATGCTTCGGGACAGGGCTATAATTCACCCCTCCACTTT	CATSHASGQGYNSPLHF
TRBV2	TRBJ2-7	.	.	TGTGCCAGCACCGTGGGACAACGGAGCTACGAGCAGTACTTC	CASTVGQRSYEQYF
TRBV28	TRBJ2-7	TRBD1	.	TGTGCCAGCACTCGTGGGACAGGGCGGTACGAGCAGTACTTC	CASTRGTGRYEQYF
TRBV7-2	TRBJ2-7	TRBD2	.	TGTGCCAGCAGCTTAGGACTAGCGATTAGGGGCTCCTACGAGCAGTACTTC	CASSLGLAIRGSYEQYF
TRBV6-5	TRBJ1-5	.	.	TGTGCCAGCAGTTCCACAGGGAGTAGCAATCAGCCCCAGCATTTT	CASSSTGSSNQPQHF
TRBV19	TRBJ2-7	.	.	TGTGCCAGTAGTACCAGAACCGGGACTTACTCCTACGAGCAGTACTTC	CASSTRTGTYSYEQYF
TRBV28	TRBJ1-4	.	once	TGTGCCAGCAGTTATCAGGGGAGCCCTAATGAAAAACTGTTTTTT	CASSYQGSPNEKLFF
TRBV9	TRBJ1-4	TRBD1	.	TGTGCCAGCAGCCCTCGAGGGACAGGGCCCCCCCAGGCAACTAATGAAAAACTGTTTTTT	CASSPRGTGPPQATNEKLFF
TRBV5-4	TRBJ2-3	TRBD1	.	TGTGCCAGCAGCGGGGGTGGTGGACACAGGGGACCAGATACGCAGTATTTT	CASSGGGGHRGPDTQYF
TRBV6-2/TRBV6-3	TRBJ2-7	.	.	TGTGCCAGCAGTTACTCGGCGAGGGAAAGGTACGAGCAGTACTTC	CASSYSARERYEQYF
TRBV30	TRBJ1-1	.	few	TGTGCCTGGAGTGTACGGGTAATAAGAGGAACTGAAGCTTTCTTT	CAWSVRVIRGTEAFF
TRBV30	TRBJ2-7	TRBD1	.	TGTGCCTGGAGTGTAAGCACTGCGACAGGGGGAAGGGTGGCATACGAGCAGTACTTC	CAWSVSTATGGRVAYEQYF
TRBV11-3	TRBJ1-1	TRBD1	.	TGTGCCAGCAGATTTACTTTGGGAATTGGGACAGGGGGTAAGAACACTGAAGCTTTCTTT	CASRFTLGIGTGGKNTEAFF
TRBV9	TRBJ2-3	.	.	TGTGCCAGCAGCGTAAGGATAGCGGAGCGCACAGATACGCAGTATTTT	CASSVRIAERTDTQYF
TRBV11-3	TRBJ1-5	.	.	TGTGCCAGCAGCTTAGGGGGGACACGTTCCCGCAATCAGCCCCAGCATTTT	CASSLGGTRSRNQPQHF
TRBV5-4	TRBJ2-7	.	once	TGTGCCAGCAGCCGGACTGGGTCCTACGAGCAGTACTTC	CASSRTGSYEQYF
TRBV13	TRBJ2-7	TRBD1	.	TGTGCCAGCAGCGCCCGACAGGGGTGGGGATCCTACGAGCAGTACTTC	CASSARQGWGSYEQYF
TRBV19	TRBJ2-3	TRBD2	.	TGTGCCAGTAGCCTATCCCGACTAGCGGCTAGCACAGATACGCAGTATTTT	CASSLSRLAASTDTQYF
TRBV7-2	TRBJ1-2	TRBD1	.	TGTGCCAGCAGCCAGCCGGTCCGGGACAGAAACTATGGCTACACCTTC	CASSQPVRDRNYGYTF
TRBV3-1/TRBV3-2	TRBJ2-3	TRBD2	.	TGTGCCAGCAGCCAGGGCCTAGCGGGGGGGCGCGGAGATACGCAGTATTTT	CASSQGLAGGRGDTQYF
TRBV7-6	TRBJ2-2	.	few	TGTGCCAGCAGTCCCCGGACAGAGAGCACCGGGGAGCTGTTTTTT	CASSPRTESTGELFF
TRBV3-1/TRBV3-2	TRBJ1-6	TRBD1	.	TGTGCCAGCAGCCAAGTCCCGGGACAGAGAAATTCACCCCTCCACTTT	CASSQVPGQRNSPLHF
TRBV6-6	TRBJ1-2	.	.	TGTGCCAGCAGTTACTCGACTCCAGGGTCGGCTGGCTACACCTTC	CASSYSTPGSAGYTF
TRBV4-2	TRBJ1-3	TRBD1	.	TGTGCCAGCAGCCAAGATTGGGCCTACAGGGGCTCGTCCTCTGGAAACACCATATATTTT	CASSQDWAYRGSSSGNTIYF
TRBV7-2	TRBJ2-5	TRBD2	.	TGTGCCAGCAGCGCGACCCCGGGACTAGCGGGGGGGCCGTACTTC	CASSATPGLAGGPYF
TRBV6-2/TRBV6-3	TRBJ1-2	.	once	TGTGCCAGCAGTCTGCAGGGGATCTATGGCTACACCTTC	CASSLQGIYGYTF